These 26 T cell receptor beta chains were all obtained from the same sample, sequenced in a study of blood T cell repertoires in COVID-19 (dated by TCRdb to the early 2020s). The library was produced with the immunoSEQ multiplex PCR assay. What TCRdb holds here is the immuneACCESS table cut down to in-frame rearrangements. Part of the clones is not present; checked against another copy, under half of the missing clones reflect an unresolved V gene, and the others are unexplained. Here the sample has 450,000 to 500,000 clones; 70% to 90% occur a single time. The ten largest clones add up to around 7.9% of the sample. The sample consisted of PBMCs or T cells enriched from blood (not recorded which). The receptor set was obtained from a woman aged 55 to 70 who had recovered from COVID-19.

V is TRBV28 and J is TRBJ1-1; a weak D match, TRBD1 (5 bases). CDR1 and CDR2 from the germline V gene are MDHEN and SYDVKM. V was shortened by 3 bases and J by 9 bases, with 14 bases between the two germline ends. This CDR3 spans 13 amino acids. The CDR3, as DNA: TGTGCCAGCAGTTTCCCGGGGGAGGGACAAGCTTTCTTT. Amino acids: CASSFPGEGQAFF.

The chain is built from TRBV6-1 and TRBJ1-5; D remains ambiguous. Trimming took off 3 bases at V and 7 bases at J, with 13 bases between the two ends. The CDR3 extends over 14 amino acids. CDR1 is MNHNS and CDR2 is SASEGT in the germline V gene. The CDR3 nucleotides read TGTGCCAGCAGTGAGGGTCCGGGGAGGCAGCCCCAGCATTTT. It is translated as CASSEGPGRQPQHF.

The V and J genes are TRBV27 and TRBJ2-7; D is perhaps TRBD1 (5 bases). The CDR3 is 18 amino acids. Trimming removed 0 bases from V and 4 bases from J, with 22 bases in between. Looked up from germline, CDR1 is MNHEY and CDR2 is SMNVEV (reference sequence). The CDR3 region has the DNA TGTGCCAGCAGTTTATCGTCACGGACGCAGGGATTCCTTTACGAGCAGTACTTC. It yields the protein CASSLSSRTQGFLYEQYF.

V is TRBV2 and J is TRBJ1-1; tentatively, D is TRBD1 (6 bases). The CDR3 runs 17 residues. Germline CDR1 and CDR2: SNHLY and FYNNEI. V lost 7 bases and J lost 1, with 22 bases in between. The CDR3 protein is CASNRDRKIIANTEAFF. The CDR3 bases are TGTGCCAGCAACAGAGACAGGAAAATTATAGCGAACACTGAAGCTTTCTTT.

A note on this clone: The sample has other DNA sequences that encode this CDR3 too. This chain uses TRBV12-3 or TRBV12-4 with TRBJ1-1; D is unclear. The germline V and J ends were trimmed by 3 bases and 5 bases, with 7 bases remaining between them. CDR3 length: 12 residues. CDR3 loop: CASSFGGTEAFF. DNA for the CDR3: TGTGCCAGCAGTTTTGGCGGGACTGAAGCTTTCTTT.

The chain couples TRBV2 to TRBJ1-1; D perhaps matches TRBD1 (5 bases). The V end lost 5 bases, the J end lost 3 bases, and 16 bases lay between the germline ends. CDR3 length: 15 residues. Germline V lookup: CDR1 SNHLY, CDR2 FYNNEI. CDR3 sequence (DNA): TGTGCCAGCAGTCCTGCCGAGACAGAATACACTGAAGCTTTCTTT. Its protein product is CASSPAETEYTEAFF.

The CDR3 loop is CASRPGQGDQPQHF. Written as DNA, the CDR3 is TGTGCCAGCAGACCCGGACAGGGGGATCAGCCCCAGCATTTT. The gene calls are TRBV6-5 and TRBJ1-5, with 10 positions matching TRBD1. V was pared by 6 bases and J by 5 bases, with 4 bases of the junction left unmatched. The CDR3 spans 14 residues. CDR1 and CDR2 from the germline V gene are MNHEY and SVGAGI.

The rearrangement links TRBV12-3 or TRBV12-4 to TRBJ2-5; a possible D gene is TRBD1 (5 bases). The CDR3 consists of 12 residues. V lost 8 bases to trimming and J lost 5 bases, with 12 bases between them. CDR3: CASGARSETQYF. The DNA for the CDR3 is TGTGCCAGCGGGGCTAGGTCCGAGACCCAGTACTTC.

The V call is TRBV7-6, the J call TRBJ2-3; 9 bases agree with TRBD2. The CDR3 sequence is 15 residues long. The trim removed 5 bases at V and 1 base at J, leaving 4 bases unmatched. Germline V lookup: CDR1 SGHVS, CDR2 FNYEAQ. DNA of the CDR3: TGTGCCAGCAGCCTGCAGCGGGGGGGCACAGATACGCAGTATTTT. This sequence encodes CASSLQRGGTDTQYF.

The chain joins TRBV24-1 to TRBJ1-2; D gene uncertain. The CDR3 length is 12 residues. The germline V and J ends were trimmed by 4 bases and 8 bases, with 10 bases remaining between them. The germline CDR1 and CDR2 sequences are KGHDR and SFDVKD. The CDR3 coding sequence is TGTGCCACCAGTGAGGGCTCGGGGGGCTACACCTTC. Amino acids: CATSEGSGGYTF.

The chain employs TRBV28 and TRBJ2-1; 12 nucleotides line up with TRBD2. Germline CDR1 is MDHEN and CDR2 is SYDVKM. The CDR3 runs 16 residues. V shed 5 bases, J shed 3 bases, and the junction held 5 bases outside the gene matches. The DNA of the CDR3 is TGTGCCAGCAGTCTCACTAGCGGGGGGCACTACAATGAGCAGTTCTTC. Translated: CASSLTSGGHYNEQFF.

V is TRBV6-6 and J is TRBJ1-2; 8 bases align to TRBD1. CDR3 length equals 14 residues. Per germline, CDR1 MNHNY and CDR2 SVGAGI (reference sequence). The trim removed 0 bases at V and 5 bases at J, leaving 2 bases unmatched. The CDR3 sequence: CASSYSDRGYGYTF. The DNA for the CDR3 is TGTGCCAGCAGTTACTCTGACAGGGGATATGGCTACACCTTC.

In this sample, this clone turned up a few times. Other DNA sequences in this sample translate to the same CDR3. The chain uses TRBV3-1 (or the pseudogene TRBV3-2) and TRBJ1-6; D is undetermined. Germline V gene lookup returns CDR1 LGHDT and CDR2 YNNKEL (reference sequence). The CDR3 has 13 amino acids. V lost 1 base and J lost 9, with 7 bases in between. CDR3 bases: TGTGCCAGCAGCCAAGGGGCACGTTCACCCCTCCACTTT. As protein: CASSQGARSPLHF.

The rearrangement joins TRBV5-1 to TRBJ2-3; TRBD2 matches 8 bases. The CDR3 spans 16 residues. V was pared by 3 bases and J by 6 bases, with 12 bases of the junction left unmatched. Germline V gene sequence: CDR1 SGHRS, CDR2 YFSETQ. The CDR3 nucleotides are TGCGCCAGCAGCTCCGGACTAGCTGTAGATACGGATACGCAGTATTTT. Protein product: CASSSGLAVDTDTQYF.

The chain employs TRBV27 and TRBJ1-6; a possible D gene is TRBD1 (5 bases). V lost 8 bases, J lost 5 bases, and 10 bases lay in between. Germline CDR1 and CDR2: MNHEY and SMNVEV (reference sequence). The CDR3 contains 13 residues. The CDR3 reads CASFETDNSPLHF. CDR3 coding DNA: TGTGCCAGCTTCGAGACAGATAATTCACCCCTCCACTTT.

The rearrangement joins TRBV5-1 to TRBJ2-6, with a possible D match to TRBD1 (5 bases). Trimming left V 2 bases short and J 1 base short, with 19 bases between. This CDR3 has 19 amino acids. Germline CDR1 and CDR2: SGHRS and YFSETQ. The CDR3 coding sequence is TGCGCCAGCAGCTTTAGACAGTTCGGCCAGAATTCTGGGGCCAACGTCCTGACTTTC. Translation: CASSFRQFGQNSGANVLTF.

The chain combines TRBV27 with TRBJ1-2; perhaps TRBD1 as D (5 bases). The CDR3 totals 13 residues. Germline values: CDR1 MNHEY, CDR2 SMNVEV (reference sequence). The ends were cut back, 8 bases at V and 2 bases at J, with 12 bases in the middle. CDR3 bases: TGTGCCAGCGCGGACACTCAGAACTATGGCTACACCTTC. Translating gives CASADTQNYGYTF.

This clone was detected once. The CDR3 spells CASSAGTNTEAFF. CDR3 DNA sequence: TGTGCCAGCAGTGCAGGCACGAACACTGAAGCTTTCTTT. The J gene is TRBJ1-1, the V gene TRBV25-1; D unclear. CDR3 length: 13 amino acids. Trimming removed 4 bases at V and 1 base at J, with 7 bases between. CDR1 and CDR2 (germline): MGHDK, SYGVNS.

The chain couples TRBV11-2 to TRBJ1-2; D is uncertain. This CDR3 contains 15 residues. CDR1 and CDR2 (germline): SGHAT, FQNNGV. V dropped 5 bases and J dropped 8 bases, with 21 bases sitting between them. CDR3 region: CASSPSAGRPPGYTF. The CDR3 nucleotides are TGTGCCAGCAGCCCCTCCGCGGGGAGACCTCCGGGCTACACCTTC.

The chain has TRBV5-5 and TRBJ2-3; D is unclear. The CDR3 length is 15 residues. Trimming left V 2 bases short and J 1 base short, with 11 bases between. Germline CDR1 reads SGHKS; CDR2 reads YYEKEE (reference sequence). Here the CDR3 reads CASSLAPHGTDTQYF. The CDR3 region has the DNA TGTGCCAGCAGCTTAGCCCCGCACGGCACAGATACGCAGTATTTT.

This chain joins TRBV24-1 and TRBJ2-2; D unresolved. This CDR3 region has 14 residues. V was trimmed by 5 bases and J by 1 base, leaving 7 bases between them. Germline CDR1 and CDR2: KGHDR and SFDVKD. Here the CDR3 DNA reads TGTGCCACCAGTGCGGCAGGGAACACCGGGGAGCTGTTTTTT. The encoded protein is CATSAAGNTGELFF.

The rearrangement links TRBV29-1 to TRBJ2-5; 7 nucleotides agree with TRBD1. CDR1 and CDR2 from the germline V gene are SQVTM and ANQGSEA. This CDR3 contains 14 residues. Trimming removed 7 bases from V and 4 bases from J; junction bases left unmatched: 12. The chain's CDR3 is CSAMGRAGGETQYF. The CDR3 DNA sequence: TGCAGCGCCATGGGTCGGGCAGGGGGAGAGACCCAGTACTTC.

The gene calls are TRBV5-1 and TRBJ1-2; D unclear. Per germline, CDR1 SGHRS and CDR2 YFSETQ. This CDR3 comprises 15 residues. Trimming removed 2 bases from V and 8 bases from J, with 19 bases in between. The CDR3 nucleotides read TGCGCCAGCAGCTTTTGGAGGGAGAGGGATGAGGGCTACACCTTC. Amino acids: CASSFWRERDEGYTF.

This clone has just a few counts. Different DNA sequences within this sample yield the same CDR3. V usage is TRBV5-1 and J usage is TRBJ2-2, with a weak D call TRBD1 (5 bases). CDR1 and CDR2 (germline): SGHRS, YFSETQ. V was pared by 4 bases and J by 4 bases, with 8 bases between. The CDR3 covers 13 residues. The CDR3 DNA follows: TGCGCCAGCAGCCTCCAGGGCACCGGGGAGCTGTTTTTT. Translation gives CASSLQGTGELFF.

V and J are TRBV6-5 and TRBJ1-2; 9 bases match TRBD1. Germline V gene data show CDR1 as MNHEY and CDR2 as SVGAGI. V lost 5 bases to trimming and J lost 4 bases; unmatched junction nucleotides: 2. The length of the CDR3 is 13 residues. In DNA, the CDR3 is TGTGCCAGCAGTCCGACAGGGGGCTATGGCTACACCTTC. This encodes CASSPTGGYGYTF.

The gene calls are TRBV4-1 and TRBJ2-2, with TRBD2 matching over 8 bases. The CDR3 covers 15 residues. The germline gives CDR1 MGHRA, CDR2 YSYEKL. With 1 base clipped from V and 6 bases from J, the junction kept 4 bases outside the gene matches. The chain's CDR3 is CASSQGRGAPGELFF. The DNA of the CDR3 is TGCGCCAGCAGCCAAGGGCGGGGGGCGCCCGGGGAGCTGTTTTTT.